What follows are 2 T cell receptor beta chains derived from one specimen sequenced in a study of T cells after yellow fever vaccination. TCRdb re-analysed the 5' RACE reads in MiXCR, keeping a single row per CDR3 protein. The table includes around 120,000 distinct CDR3 sequences, about 7% detected once. The sample here was CD4+ T cells sorted from PBMCs, taken about 41 days after the first yellow fever vaccination. These receptor sequences come from a man in his late teens or twenties who received the YFV17D yellow fever vaccine.

The table lists this clonotype with many counts. CDR3 loop: CASSAYRDRAGSYEQYV. In nucleotides, the CDR3 is TGTGCCAGCAGCGCTTACCGGGACAGGGCAGGGTCCTACGAGCAGTACGTC. The V and J genes are TRBV5-6 and TRBJ2-7; 9 nucleotides match TRBD1. The V gene's germline CDR1 is SGHDT and CDR2 YYEEEE. The junction had 12 bases not matched to a gene; V was cut back by 4 bases and J by 1 base. This CDR3 spans 17 amino acids.

At least ten counts were recorded for this clonotype. The rearrangement uses TRBV15 and TRBJ2-5; 11 nucleotides agree with TRBD1. Germline loops: CDR1 LNHNV, CDR2 YYDKDF (reference sequence). V trimming: 3 bases; J trimming: 1 base; junction bases outside the gene matches: 10. This CDR3 has 18 residues. The CDR3 loop is CATSSDLRTGGIQETQYF. Written as DNA, the CDR3 is TGTGCCACCAGCAGCGACTTGAGGACAGGGGGCATCCAAGAGACCCAGTACTTC.